Listed below are T cell receptor beta chains from one sample, sequenced in a study of T cell responses to AZD1222 COVID-19 vaccine. Libraries were prepared by immunoSEQ multiplex PCR; TCRdb keeps only in-frame clonotypes and omits some of them. Of some 84,000 clones in the sample, 75% to 90% were seen once. Sequenced here: peripheral blood, sampled 28 days after the second AZD1222 dose. These receptors all stem from an adult who received the AZD1222 COVID-19 vaccine. The CDR3 runs from the conserved cysteine through the conserved F or W. Fields, in order: CDR3 protein, CDR3 DNA, clone size, J gene, D gene, V gene. D genes are given only for firm matches. Expanded clones get a size class; other rows say once, few or many, or leave the size out.

CDR3 protein: CASSWGMDTQYF
CDR3 DNA: TGTGCCAGCAGCTGGGGGATGGATACGCAGTATTTT
clone size: medium-sized
J gene: TRBJ2-3
D gene: .
V gene: TRBV7-9

CDR3 protein: CASSEGLAGGSYEQYF
CDR3 DNA: TGTGCCAGCAGTGAGGGGCTAGCGGGAGGATCCTACGAGCAGTACTTC
clone size: .
J gene: TRBJ2-7
D gene: TRBD2
V gene: TRBV6-2/TRBV6-3

CDR3 protein: CASSSHRGENTIYF
CDR3 DNA: TGTGCCAGTAGTTCACACAGGGGTGAAAACACCATATATTTT
clone size: .
J gene: TRBJ1-3
D gene: TRBD1
V gene: TRBV19

CDR3 protein: CASSKTSGTDYEQYF
CDR3 DNA: TGTGCCAGTAGTAAGACTAGCGGGACTGACTACGAGCAGTACTTC
clone size: .
J gene: TRBJ2-7
D gene: TRBD2
V gene: TRBV19

CDR3 protein: CSASLGLAGRGDEQFF
CDR3 DNA: TGCAGCGCTTCCTTGGGGTTAGCGGGGCGAGGGGATGAGCAGTTCTTC
clone size: large
J gene: TRBJ2-1
D gene: TRBD2
V gene: TRBV29-1

CDR3 protein: CASSAGLAGGRANVLTF
CDR3 DNA: TGTGCCAGCAGTGCTGGACTAGCGGGAGGAAGGGCCAACGTCCTGACTTTC
clone size: once
J gene: TRBJ2-6
D gene: TRBD2
V gene: TRBV27

CDR3 protein: CASRTSGGAGSTGELFF
CDR3 DNA: TGTGCCAGCCGCACCTCAGGGGGCGCGGGGAGCACCGGGGAGCTGTTTTTT
clone size: .
J gene: TRBJ2-2
D gene: TRBD1
V gene: TRBV27

CDR3 protein: CASSKGDRENTEAFF
CDR3 DNA: TGTGCCAGCAGCAAAGGGGACAGGGAGAACACTGAAGCTTTCTTT
clone size: .
J gene: TRBJ1-1
D gene: .
V gene: TRBV21-1

CDR3 protein: CASSINRDRVVSPLHF
CDR3 DNA: TGTGCCAGTAGTATAAACCGGGACAGGGTAGTATCACCCCTCCACTTT
clone size: .
J gene: TRBJ1-6
D gene: TRBD1
V gene: TRBV19

CDR3 protein: CASSPRQNYEQYF
CDR3 DNA: TGTGCCAGCTCACCAAGACAGAACTACGAGCAGTACTTC
clone size: .
J gene: TRBJ2-7
D gene: .
V gene: TRBV18

CDR3 protein: CASSERGDRYSPLHF
CDR3 DNA: TGTGCCAGCAGTGAAAGGGGGGACAGGTATTCACCCCTCCACTTT
clone size: few
J gene: TRBJ1-6
D gene: TRBD1
V gene: TRBV2

CDR3 protein: CATRQGLEVGEQFF
CDR3 DNA: TGTGCCACCCGGCAGGGACTAGAGGTAGGTGAGCAGTTCTTC
clone size: .
J gene: TRBJ2-1
D gene: TRBD2
V gene: TRBV5-6

CDR3 protein: CASSLTNYGYTF
CDR3 DNA: TGTGCCAGCAGCCTCACTAACTATGGCTACACCTTC
clone size: .
J gene: TRBJ1-2
D gene: .
V gene: TRBV6-2/TRBV6-3

CDR3 protein: CASSPRRAVDTEAFF
CDR3 DNA: TGTGCCAGCAGCCCCCGGAGGGCCGTGGACACTGAAGCTTTCTTT
clone size: .
J gene: TRBJ1-1
D gene: .
V gene: TRBV3-1/TRBV3-2

CDR3 protein: CASRRQGARNYGYTF
CDR3 DNA: TGTGCCAGCAGACGACAGGGGGCGAGGAACTATGGCTACACCTTC
clone size: .
J gene: TRBJ1-2
D gene: TRBD1
V gene: TRBV3-1/TRBV3-2

CDR3 protein: CASSPGQGYTGEQFF
CDR3 DNA: TGCGCCAGCAGCCCGGGACAGGGATATACTGGTGAGCAGTTCTTC
clone size: few
J gene: TRBJ2-1
D gene: TRBD1
V gene: TRBV5-1

CDR3 protein: CASSQDEGWTSYGYTF
CDR3 DNA: TGTGCCAGCAGCCAAGATGAGGGGTGGACGTCCTATGGCTACACCTTC
clone size: .
J gene: TRBJ1-2
D gene: .
V gene: TRBV4-2

CDR3 protein: CASSLSYGTPNYGYTF
CDR3 DNA: TGTGCCAGCAGCCTCTCCTACGGGACCCCTAACTATGGCTACACCTTC
clone size: few
J gene: TRBJ1-2
D gene: .
V gene: TRBV7-9

CDR3 protein: CASSVNVGETEAFF
CDR3 DNA: TGTGCCAGCAGCGTTAACGTCGGTGAGACTGAAGCTTTCTTT
clone size: .
J gene: TRBJ1-1
D gene: .
V gene: TRBV9

CDR3 protein: CASRGARNTGELFF
CDR3 DNA: TGTGCCAGCAGGGGGGCCCGGAACACCGGGGAGCTGTTTTTT
clone size: .
J gene: TRBJ2-2
D gene: .
V gene: TRBV2

CDR3 protein: CSVEPRLNLQYGYTF
CDR3 DNA: TGCAGCGTTGAACCTCGACTGAACCTTCAGTATGGCTACACCTTC
clone size: .
J gene: TRBJ1-2
D gene: .
V gene: TRBV29-1

CDR3 protein: CASSREEATQYF
CDR3 DNA: TGTGCCAGCTCACGGGAGGAAGCGACCCAGTACTTC
clone size: .
J gene: TRBJ2-5
D gene: .
V gene: TRBV18

CDR3 protein: CASSFLTPGTSGSPQYF
CDR3 DNA: TGTGCCAGCAGTTTTTTAACCCCCGGTACTAGCGGGAGCCCGCAGTACTTC
clone size: .
J gene: TRBJ2-7
D gene: TRBD2
V gene: TRBV28

CDR3 protein: CASRWDSTTGELFF
CDR3 DNA: TGTGCCAGTAGATGGGACAGCACCACCGGGGAGCTGTTTTTT
clone size: .
J gene: TRBJ2-2
D gene: TRBD1
V gene: TRBV19

CDR3 protein: CASSQDNTEAFF
CDR3 DNA: TGTGCCAGCAGCCAAGATAACACTGAAGCTTTCTTT
clone size: .
J gene: TRBJ1-1
D gene: .
V gene: TRBV4-2

CDR3 protein: CASSQEGGYTF
CDR3 DNA: TGTGCCAGCAGCCAAGAGGGTGGCTACACCTTC
clone size: .
J gene: TRBJ1-2
D gene: .
V gene: TRBV3-1/TRBV3-2

CDR3 protein: CASSQHTGGRTEAFF
CDR3 DNA: TGTGCCAGCAGCCAACACACAGGGGGTCGGACTGAAGCTTTCTTT
clone size: .
J gene: TRBJ1-1
D gene: TRBD1
V gene: TRBV3-1/TRBV3-2

CDR3 protein: CASTSGGTGLNEQFF
CDR3 DNA: TGTGCCAGCACCTCCGGTGGGACAGGCCTAAATGAGCAGTTCTTC
clone size: once
J gene: TRBJ2-1
D gene: TRBD1
V gene: TRBV28

CDR3 protein: CSVGARDQPQHF
CDR3 DNA: TGCAGCGTTGGAGCCCGCGATCAGCCCCAGCATTTT
clone size: .
J gene: TRBJ1-5
D gene: .
V gene: TRBV29-1

CDR3 protein: CASSLSTGLYNEQFF
CDR3 DNA: TGTGCCAGCAGTTTATCGACTGGCCTTTACAATGAGCAGTTCTTC
clone size: few
J gene: TRBJ2-1
D gene: .
V gene: TRBV28

CDR3 protein: CASSVQASGELFF
CDR3 DNA: TGTGCCAGCAGCGTACAGGCTTCCGGGGAGCTGTTTTTT
clone size: .
J gene: TRBJ2-2
D gene: .
V gene: TRBV7-9

CDR3 protein: CASSVGVSLLETQYF
CDR3 DNA: TGTGCCAGCAGCGTAGGAGTTAGTTTACTAGAGACCCAGTACTTC
clone size: .
J gene: TRBJ2-5
D gene: .
V gene: TRBV9

CDR3 protein: CATQRLVGELFF
CDR3 DNA: TGTGCCACCCAAAGACTAGTCGGGGAGCTGTTTTTT
clone size: once
J gene: TRBJ2-2
D gene: .
V gene: TRBV24-1

CDR3 protein: CASSLPGGGYYF
CDR3 DNA: TGTGCCAGCAGCTTGCCAGGCGGGGGGTATTATTTT
clone size: .
J gene: TRBJ2-3
D gene: TRBD2
V gene: TRBV5-4

CDR3 protein: CASSIGGIGEAFF
CDR3 DNA: TGTGCCAGTAGTATCGGTGGGATAGGTGAAGCTTTCTTT
clone size: .
J gene: TRBJ1-1
D gene: .
V gene: TRBV19

CDR3 protein: CASSPPGQGYNEQFF
CDR3 DNA: TGTGCCAGCAGCCCCCCGGGACAGGGGTACAATGAGCAGTTCTTC
clone size: .
J gene: TRBJ2-1
D gene: TRBD1
V gene: TRBV27

CDR3 protein: CASSYLEGQKETQYF
CDR3 DNA: TGTGCCAGCAGTTACTTGGAGGGACAGAAAGAGACCCAGTACTTC
clone size: once
J gene: TRBJ2-5
D gene: .
V gene: TRBV6-5

CDR3 protein: CAWMGPSTDTQYF
CDR3 DNA: TGTGCCTGGATGGGACCTAGCACAGATACGCAGTATTTT
clone size: .
J gene: TRBJ2-3
D gene: .
V gene: TRBV30

CDR3 protein: CASSQGQGANEQFF
CDR3 DNA: TGTGCCAGCAGCCAAGGACAGGGGGCAAATGAGCAGTTCTTC
clone size: .
J gene: TRBJ2-1
D gene: TRBD1
V gene: TRBV7-3

CDR3 protein: CASSYSGRGGNEQFF
CDR3 DNA: TGTGCCAGCAGTTATAGCGGGAGGGGAGGAAATGAGCAGTTCTTC
clone size: .
J gene: TRBJ2-1
D gene: TRBD2
V gene: TRBV2

CDR3 protein: CASSRDPGGRAGELFF
CDR3 DNA: TGTGCCAGCAGCCGAGACCCAGGCGGCCGGGCCGGGGAGCTGTTTTTT
clone size: .
J gene: TRBJ2-2
D gene: .
V gene: TRBV2

CDR3 protein: CASTPRGTGGGNEQFF
CDR3 DNA: TGTGCCAGCACCCCCAGGGGGACGGGGGGCGGAAATGAGCAGTTCTTC
clone size: once
J gene: TRBJ2-1
D gene: .
V gene: TRBV7-9

CDR3 protein: CASIGPPGQGHEQYF
CDR3 DNA: TGTGCCAGCATCGGACCCCCGGGACAGGGCCACGAGCAGTACTTC
clone size: .
J gene: TRBJ2-7
D gene: TRBD1
V gene: TRBV28

CDR3 protein: CASQVRESSYNSPLHF
CDR3 DNA: TGTGCCAGCCAGGTCCGGGAGAGCTCCTATAATTCACCCCTCCACTTT
clone size: .
J gene: TRBJ1-6
D gene: .
V gene: TRBV11-2

CDR3 protein: CASSQDAGLADTQYF
CDR3 DNA: TGCGCCAGCAGCCAAGATGCGGGACTAGCAGATACGCAGTATTTT
clone size: .
J gene: TRBJ2-3
D gene: TRBD2
V gene: TRBV4-1

CDR3 protein: CASSFSSQETQYF
CDR3 DNA: TGTGCCAGCAGCTTTTCCTCCCAAGAGACCCAGTACTTC
clone size: .
J gene: TRBJ2-5
D gene: .
V gene: TRBV7-7

CDR3 protein: CASSPNRDRGKRGTDTQYF
CDR3 DNA: TGTGCCAGCAGCCCGAATCGGGACAGGGGAAAGCGAGGCACAGATACGCAGTATTTT
clone size: few
J gene: TRBJ2-3
D gene: TRBD1
V gene: TRBV3-1/TRBV3-2

CDR3 protein: CASSLDRLNTGELFF
CDR3 DNA: TGTGCCAGCAGCTTAGACAGGCTTAACACCGGGGAGCTGTTTTTT
clone size: few
J gene: TRBJ2-2
D gene: .
V gene: TRBV11-3

CDR3 protein: CSVQGGAGGRTDTQYF
CDR3 DNA: TGCAGCGTTCAGGGGGGAGCGGGCGGGCGGACAGATACGCAGTATTTT
clone size: few
J gene: TRBJ2-3
D gene: .
V gene: TRBV29-1

CDR3 protein: CASSIGGNKNIQYF
CDR3 DNA: TGTGCCAGTAGTATTGGGGGAAACAAAAACATTCAGTACTTC
clone size: .
J gene: TRBJ2-4
D gene: .
V gene: TRBV19

CDR3 protein: CASSGRAGGPSNEQFF
CDR3 DNA: TGTGCCAGCAGCGGCCGGGCGGGAGGGCCGTCCAATGAGCAGTTCTTC
clone size: .
J gene: TRBJ2-1
D gene: TRBD2
V gene: TRBV5-4

CDR3 protein: CASSPTRHQPQHF
CDR3 DNA: TGTGCCAGCAGTCCCACGAGGCATCAGCCCCAGCATTTT
clone size: .
J gene: TRBJ1-5
D gene: .
V gene: TRBV11-1

CDR3 protein: CSVDRANTGELFF
CDR3 DNA: TGCAGCGTTGACAGGGCGAACACCGGGGAGCTGTTTTTT
clone size: .
J gene: TRBJ2-2
D gene: .
V gene: TRBV29-1